Presented here are 11 T cell receptor beta chains from one specimen sequenced in a study of T cell responses to AZD1222 COVID-19 vaccine. Some clones are missing from TCRdb's copy, which holds only in-frame ones; the method was immunoSEQ multiplex PCR. The sample has approximately 100,000 clones, over 75% seen once. The specimen was peripheral blood, collected on day 0 of AZD1222 vaccination. These receptors all stem from an adult in good health.

V and J are TRBV28 and TRBJ2-7, with D tentatively TRBD1 or TRBD2 (5 bases each). The V end lost 3 bases, the J end lost 7 bases, and 13 bases lay between the germline ends. Germline CDR1 and CDR2: MDHEN and SYDVKM. The CDR3 contains 13 residues. The CDR3 reads CASSLRGPGEQYF. CDR3 bases: TGTGCCAGCAGTTTGAGGGGCCCCGGAGAGCAGTACTTC.

The V and J genes are TRBV18 and TRBJ2-1; D unresolved. Germline CDR1 is KGHSH and CDR2 is LQKENI. The CDR3 loop spans 13 amino acids. V lost 2 bases and J lost 7, with 9 bases in between. CDR3 protein: CASSPGSINEQFF. The CDR3 region has the DNA TGTGCCAGCTCACCAGGCAGTATTAATGAGCAGTTCTTC.

The chain combines TRBV9 with TRBJ2-1; 7 bases are shared with TRBD2. The CDR3 runs 17 residues. Germline CDR1 SGDLS, CDR2 YYNGEE. V gave up 0 bases and J gave up 0 bases; unmatched junction bases: 6. The CDR3 spells CASSVATSAPSYNEQFF. For the CDR3, the DNA is TGTGCCAGCAGCGTAGCTACTAGCGCCCCCTCCTACAATGAGCAGTTCTTC. Combining the CDR3 with reference TRBV9 and TRBJ2-1 gives the whole variable domain DSGVTQTPKHLITATGQRVTLRCSPRSGDLSVYWYQQSLDQGLQFLIQYYNGEERAKGNILERFSAQQFPDLHSELNLSSLELGDSALYFCASSVATSAPSYNEQFFGPGTRLTVL.

The V gene is TRBV28, the J gene TRBJ2-4, with D perhaps TRBD1 (6 bases). Germline CDR1 reads MDHEN; CDR2 reads SYDVKM. The CDR3 length is 14 residues. V dropped 7 bases and J dropped 4 bases, with 14 bases sitting between them. CDR3 amino acids: CASTVTGQKNIQYF. As DNA, the CDR3 is TGTGCCAGCACCGTAACAGGGCAGAAAAACATTCAGTACTTC.

The V gene is TRBV27, the J gene TRBJ2-1; D gene uncertain. Germline V gives CDR1 MNHEY, CDR2 SMNVEV (reference sequence). This CDR3 contains 16 residues. V lost 2 bases and J 0 bases, leaving 11 bases between the germline ends. Written as DNA, the CDR3 is TGTGCCAGCAGTTTACATTTGGGAACCTCCTACAATGAGCAGTTCTTC. This gives the protein CASSLHLGTSYNEQFF.

In nucleotides, the CDR3 is TGTGCCAGTAGTATAATTGCGGGTGGTCAGAACTATGGCTACACCTTC. Translation gives CASSIIAGGQNYGYTF. The chain has TRBV19 and TRBJ1-2, with unresolved D. Germline V lookup: CDR1 LNHDA, CDR2 SQIVND (reference sequence). V was cut by 2 bases and J by 2 bases, with 15 bases left in between. The CDR3 extends over 16 amino acids.

The CDR3 DNA sequence: TGTGCCAGCAGTGAGGTTTCGAACACTGAAGCTTTCTTT. Protein product: CASSEVSNTEAFF. V and J are TRBV25-1 and TRBJ1-1, with D unclear. Looked up from germline, CDR1 is MGHDK and CDR2 is SYGVNS. V lost 3 bases to trimming and J lost 1 base, with 6 bases between them. The CDR3 has 13 residues.

This chain connects TRBV6-5 to TRBJ2-5; D gene uncertain. Germline values: CDR1 MNHEY, CDR2 SVGAGI. CDR3 size: 15 residues. Trimming stripped 6 bases from V and 2 bases from J, with 16 bases between. The CDR3 DNA reads TGTGCCAGCAGCCGGCCACGGGTAGGGCAAGAGACCCAGTACTTC. This translates into CASSRPRVGQETQYF.

V usage is TRBV28 and J usage is TRBJ1-2; the D is unclear. The CDR3 extends over 13 amino acids. Germline V lookup: CDR1 MDHEN, CDR2 SYDVKM. V was shortened by 4 bases and J by 4 bases, with 10 bases between the two germline ends. In DNA form, the CDR3 reads TGTGCCAGCAGTTCCCCCCCACTCTATGGCTACACCTTC. This codes for CASSSPPLYGYTF.

This clone was seen just once. The rearrangement joins TRBV11-2 to TRBJ1-1; 8 bases match TRBD1. The CDR3 has 15 residues. CDR1 is SGHAT and CDR2 is FQNNGV in the germline V gene. Unmatched junction bases numbered 7, after V lost 0 bases and J lost 7 bases. CDR3 nucleotides: TGTGCCAGCAGCTTAGAGATCGGACAGGGCGATGAAGCTTTCTTT. Translation gives CASSLEIGQGDEAFF.

This clone was seen once. The rearrangement uses TRBV6-2 or TRBV6-3 and TRBJ2-3; weak D call: TRBD1 (6 bases). This CDR3 has 15 residues. Germline V gene lookup returns CDR1 MNHEY and CDR2 SVGEGT. V shed 2 bases and J shed 1 base, with 10 bases lying between them. As DNA, the CDR3 is TGTGCCAGCAGTTACCGGGACAAACGCACAGATACGCAGTATTTT. It translates to CASSYRDKRTDTQYF.